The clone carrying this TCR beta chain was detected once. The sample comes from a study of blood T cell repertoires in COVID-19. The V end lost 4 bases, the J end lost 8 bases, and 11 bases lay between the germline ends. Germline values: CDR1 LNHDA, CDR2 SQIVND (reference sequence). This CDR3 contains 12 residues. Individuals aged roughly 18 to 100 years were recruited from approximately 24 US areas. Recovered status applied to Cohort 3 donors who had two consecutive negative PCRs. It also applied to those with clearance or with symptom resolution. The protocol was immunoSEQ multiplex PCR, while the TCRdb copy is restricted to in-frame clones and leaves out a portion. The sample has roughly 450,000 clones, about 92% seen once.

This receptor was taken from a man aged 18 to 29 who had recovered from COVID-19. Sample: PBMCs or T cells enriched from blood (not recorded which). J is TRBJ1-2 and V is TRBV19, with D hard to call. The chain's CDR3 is CASSTPLRGYTF. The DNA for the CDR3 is TGTGCCAGTAGTACGCCTCTACGCGGCTACACCTTC.